Below are 6 T cell receptor beta chains sequenced from a single sample in a study of cytomegalovirus exposure and HLA in healthy donors. The primer mix had 60 Vbeta and 13 Jbeta primers. The assay was immunoSEQ multiplex PCR, and TCRdb's table has in-frame clones only and misses some. Here the sample spans fewer than 85,000 clones, more than 70% being singletons. The material sequenced was PBMCs. All receptors come from a woman between 40 and 50 years old in good health and CMV-seropositive.

This clone was recorded once. The rearrangement uses TRBV5-4 and TRBJ1-2; 8 nucleotides agree with TRBD1. From germline, CDR1 is SGHNT and CDR2 YYREEE (reference sequence). This CDR3 comprises 14 residues. V gave up 4 bases and J gave up 6 bases; unmatched junction bases: 8. The CDR3 loop reads CASSGPNRGNGYTF. In DNA form, the CDR3 reads TGTGCCAGCAGCGGGCCGAACAGGGGGAATGGCTACACCTTC.

This chain uses TRBV5-1 with TRBJ2-1; 8 bases align to TRBD2. V shed 0 bases and J 4 bases; nucleotides not matched to a gene: 0. The CDR3 totals 14 residues. Germline CDR1 SGHRS, CDR2 YFSETQ. CDR3 residues: CASSLASGYNEQFF. The CDR3 DNA sequence: TGCGCCAGCAGCTTGGCTAGCGGGTACAATGAGCAGTTCTTC.

J is TRBJ2-6 and V is TRBV30; no clear D gene. The CDR3 totals 14 residues. Germline V gives CDR1 GTSNPN, CDR2 SVGIG (reference sequence). V was pared by 4 bases and J by 4 bases, with 11 bases between. In DNA form, the CDR3 reads TGTGCCTGGAACCGAAAAGCCGGGGCCAACGTCCTGACTTTC. It encodes CAWNRKAGANVLTF.

This clone was observed once. This rearrangement joins TRBV5-6 to TRBJ2-3; 7 nucleotides align to TRBD2. The germline V gene encodes CDR1 SGHDT and CDR2 YYEEEE. J lost 6 bases, V lost 0 bases, and 10 bases had no gene match. This CDR3 spans 16 amino acids. The CDR3: CASSLAGGLRRDTQYF. The CDR3 DNA sequence: TGTGCCAGCAGCTTGGCCGGGGGACTACGGCGGGATACGCAGTATTTT.

CDR3 DNA sequence: TGTGCCAGCAGCTCCCGATTGGACAGACGGTACGAGCAGTACTTC. It is translated as CASSSRLDRRYEQYF. The chain uses TRBV11-2 and TRBJ2-7; D is perhaps TRBD1 (6 bases). Trimming cost V 4 bases and J 4 bases, with 17 bases left between them. The germline V gene encodes CDR1 SGHAT and CDR2 FQNNGV. This CDR3 is built from 15 residues.

The V call is TRBV2, the J call TRBJ2-1, with 8 bases that match TRBD1. The CDR3 is 12 residues long. CDR1 is SNHLY and CDR2 is FYNNEI in the germline V gene. V shed 9 bases, J shed 9 bases, and the junction held 7 bases outside the gene matches. The chain's CDR3 is CARGQGMGEQFF. Written as DNA, the CDR3 is TGTGCCAGAGGACAGGGTATGGGTGAGCAGTTCTTC.